This TCR beta chain was sequenced for a study of blood T cell repertoires in COVID-19. Study-level information: Researchers got acute and convalescent COVID-19 samples from the United States, Italy and Spain. The analysed material was cDNA or gDNA that came from T cells, B-cell-depleted T cells, or PBMCs.

Source study methods: Nucleated cell number was recorded as an estimate derived from reference gene primer amplification. Repertoires were generated with immunoSEQ multiplex PCR, while TCRdb's copy carries only in-frame clones and drops some. The DNA was the basis for D and trimming; V, J and clone size are from that table. The repertoire holds some 58,000 clones, with around 90% as singletons. Germline-derived CDR1 and CDR2 are SGHAT and FQNNGV. There are 17 residues in the CDR3. Trimming removed 0 bases from V and 3 bases from J; junction bases left unmatched: 10. The sample consisted of peripheral blood. The V call is TRBV11-2, the J call TRBJ2-5; 7 nucleotides match TRBD2. This TCR derives from a human donor in a cohort sampled during active COVID-19. The CDR3 nucleotides read TGTGCCAGCAGCTTAGATCGTTCGCTAGCGGAAAAAGAGACCCAGTACTTC. Translation: CASSLDRSLAEKETQYF.